These T cell receptor beta chains were read from a single sample in a study of CD8 T cells in ankylosing spondylitis. From the 5' RACE reads, TCRdb called clonotypes with MiXCR, one entry per CDR3 protein. This sample yields 290,000 or so distinct CDR3 sequences, of which 20% to 25% are seen a single time; 3% to 4% belongs to the top ten. The specimen was blood, either unsorted or a sorted T cell fraction (not recorded which). Receptor source: a female donor with ankylosing spondylitis or in good health (not recorded which). Each CDR3 is given with its conserved first and last residue. D genes are given only for firm matches.

V,D,CDR3
TRBV12-3/TRBV12-4,.,CASSLDSARRQPQHF
TRBV6-1,.,CASTLARQVGTEAFF
TRBV20-1,.,CSASWWDAYEQYF
TRBV5-1,.,CASSSRGRGRETQYF
TRBV27,.,CASSLTRTEETQYF
TRBV7-2,.,CATRLAGTEQFF
TRBV25-1,TRBD1,CASSGGGIDFF
TRBV25-1,TRBD1,CASSESGGQNYGYTF
TRBV12-3/TRBV12-4,TRBD2,CASSLGTSGSKEQFF
TRBV20-1,.,CSARKATLTDNEQFF
TRBV5-1,.,CASSLYQGITYEQYF
TRBV3-1,.,CASSLRLRNTEAFF
TRBV5-1,TRBD2,CASSLRPSGRAFINEQFF
TRBV9,.,CASSVAQGTGSYNEQFF
TRBV10-3,TRBD2,CATQLAGGSYEQYF
TRBV6-1,TRBD1,CASRPDRGYNYEQYF
TRBV20-1,.,CSARKVGSGELFF
TRBV20-1,.,CSAKGPMNTEAFF
TRBV6-1,.,CASRPGSRANVLTF
TRBV30,.,CASSNQGNQPQHF
TRBV6-6,.,CASDGGQPQHF
TRBV4-3,.,CASSQEGSPGSGANVLTF
TRBV15,.,CATSRGRYYGYTF
TRBV12-3/TRBV12-4,.,CASSLGTSTSRF
TRBV19,.,CASSIGYSTDTQYF
TRBV20-1,.,CSARDPGGVQTQYF
TRBV7-9,TRBD1,CASSLGGQGTPAAFF
TRBV29-1,.,CSVALRFTNEKLFF
TRBV6-1,.,CASSQGFRYEQYF
TRBV2,.,CASRDGQRSYNSPLHF
TRBV5-1,TRBD1,CASSLRPPGQGAQGETQYF
TRBV15,TRBD1,CATSRVRQGTDTQYF
TRBV6-1,TRBD1,CASSRSGTGYTEAFF
TRBV12-3/TRBV12-4,.,CASSLRAATVSPLHF
TRBV20-1,TRBD2,CSANPPSGRKETQYF
TRBV12-3/TRBV12-4,.,CASRNREHSYEQYF
TRBV11-2,.,CASSKDVNTEAFF
TRBV12-3/TRBV12-4,.,CASSLAVEAFF
TRBV20-1,TRBD1,CSACGDSTDTIYF
TRBV18,.,CASSPSGSGNTIYF
TRBV5-1,TRBD1,CASSLDGTGHNEQFF
TRBV6-5,.,CASRPTGRYEQYF
TRBV7-2,.,CASSLESGEETQYF
TRBV7-2,TRBD2,CASSPGLAGVGQYF
TRBV5-4,TRBD1,CASSSQDRVRFNEQFF
TRBV20-1,TRBD2,CSALAGISKTQYF
TRBV12-3/TRBV12-4,TRBD2,CTSIQGWGLAATGELFF
TRBV28,TRBD1,CASSYRGSSYEQYF
TRBV6-1,.,CASSAQWGSYEQYF
TRBV5-5,.,CASSSGPYNQPQHF
TRBV18,.,CASSRGRSNQPQHF
TRBV12-3/TRBV12-4,.,CASSLLGGRIGNTIYF
TRBV20-1,TRBD2,CSAPRGLAGMSDEQFF
TRBV20-1,TRBD2,CSASSGLAGDTQYF
TRBV28,TRBD2,CASSPKAGVNNEQFF
TRBV29-1,.,CSVARDYNEQFF
TRBV12-3/TRBV12-4,TRBD2,CASNPTSGPYNEQFF
TRBV5-1,.,CASSLQGRGDTQYF
TRBV12-3/TRBV12-4,.,CASSLKGKGPYEQYF